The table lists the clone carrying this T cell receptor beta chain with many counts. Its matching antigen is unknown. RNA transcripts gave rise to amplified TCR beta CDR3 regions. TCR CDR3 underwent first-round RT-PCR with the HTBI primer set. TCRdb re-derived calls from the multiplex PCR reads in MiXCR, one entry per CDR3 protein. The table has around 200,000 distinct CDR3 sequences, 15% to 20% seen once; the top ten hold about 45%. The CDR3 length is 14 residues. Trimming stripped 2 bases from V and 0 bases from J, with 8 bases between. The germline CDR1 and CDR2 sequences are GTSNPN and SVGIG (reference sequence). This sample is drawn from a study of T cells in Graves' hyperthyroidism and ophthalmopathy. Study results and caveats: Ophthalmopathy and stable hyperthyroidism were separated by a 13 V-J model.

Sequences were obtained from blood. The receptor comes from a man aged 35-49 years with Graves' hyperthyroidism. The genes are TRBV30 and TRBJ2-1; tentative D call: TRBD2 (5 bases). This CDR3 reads CAWSSGFSYNEQFF. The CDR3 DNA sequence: TGTGCCTGGAGTTCGGGGTTCTCCTACAATGAGCAGTTCTTC.